This entry lists 24 T cell receptor beta chains sequenced from one sample in a study of blood T cell repertoires in COVID-19. TCRdb's table, derived via immunoSEQ multiplex PCR, lists solely in-frame clones and lacks some. The sample carries 150,000 to 200,000 clones, around 85% recorded once. The sequencing sample was made of peripheral blood. These TCRs come from a man aged 50 or older with active or convalescent COVID-19.

The chain carries TRBV5-5 and TRBJ2-1; 7 positions agree with TRBD2. Germline V gene lookup returns CDR1 SGHKS and CDR2 YYEKEE (reference sequence). This CDR3 comprises 14 residues. V trimming: 4 bases; J trimming: 7 bases; junction bases outside the gene matches: 8. The CDR3 spells CASSIGGMMNEQFF. In nucleotides, the CDR3 is TGTGCCAGCAGCATCGGGGGGATGATGAATGAGCAGTTCTTC.

J is TRBJ2-3 and V is TRBV5-5, with TRBD2 as a possible D gene (5 bases). Trimming removed 0 bases from V and 5 bases from J, with 13 bases in between. The CDR3 spans 15 residues. Germline-derived CDR1 and CDR2 are SGHKS and YYEKEE (reference sequence). The CDR3 reads CASSLVDLAVDTQYF. Here the CDR3 DNA reads TGTGCCAGCAGCTTGGTGGACTTGGCAGTAGATACGCAGTATTTT.

The chain uses TRBV5-1 and TRBJ1-1; no reliable D call. The V gene lost 0 bases and the J gene lost 0 bases, with 6 bases spanning the gap. Germline CDR1 and CDR2: SGHRS and YFSETQ. This CDR3 spans 14 amino acids. CDR3 DNA sequence: TGCGCCAGCAGCTTGGGGCCCCTGAACACTGAAGCTTTCTTT. Its translation is CASSLGPLNTEAFF.

In its sample, this clone was seen a few times. The DNA for the CDR3 is TGTGCCAGCAGCAAAGGACAGGGGTACACTGAAGCTTTCTTT. Its translation is CASSKGQGYTEAFF. This sequence joins TRBV7-3 and TRBJ1-1; 9 positions match TRBD1. This CDR3 has 14 amino acids. Trimming at V came to 5 bases and at J to 3 bases, leaving 4 bases not matched to a gene. Per germline, CDR1 SGHTA and CDR2 FQGTGA.

J is TRBJ1-5 and V is TRBV3-1 (or the pseudogene TRBV3-2), with D hard to call. Germline V gives CDR1 LGHDT, CDR2 YNNKEL (reference sequence). The CDR3 extends over 14 amino acids. The V gene lost 3 bases and the J gene lost 2 bases, with 8 bases spanning the gap. This chain's CDR3 is CASSQSPGNQPQHF. The CDR3 nucleotides are TGTGCCAGCAGCCAGAGTCCTGGCAATCAGCCCCAGCATTTT.

The chain combines TRBV19 with TRBJ1-6; D unresolved. There are 13 residues in the CDR3. Trimming took 0 bases from V and 7 from J, leaving 4 bases between them. Germline CDR1 is LNHDA and CDR2 is SQIVND (reference sequence). This chain's CDR3 is CASSIERNSPLHF. CDR3 DNA: TGTGCCAGTAGTATAGAGCGAAATTCACCCCTCCACTTT.

The chain carries TRBV28 and TRBJ1-4, with 7 bases identical to TRBD1. Germline CDR1 reads MDHEN; CDR2 reads SYDVKM. The CDR3 spans 14 residues. V gave up 6 bases and J gave up 3 bases; unmatched junction bases: 4. CDR3 DNA: TGTGCCAGCAGCCAGGGACAGTCTAATGAAAAACTGTTTTTT. This sequence encodes CASSQGQSNEKLFF. The entire variable domain, with the rest obtained from reference TRBV28 and TRBJ1-4, is as follows: DVKVTQSSRYLVKRTGEKVFLECVQDMDHENMFWYRQDPGLGLRLIYFSYDVKMKEKGDIPEGYSVSREKKERFSLILESASTNQTSMYLCASSQGQSNEKLFFGSGTQLSVL.

This chain joins TRBV18 and TRBJ1-2; no firm D call. Looked up from germline, CDR1 is KGHSH and CDR2 is LQKENI. The CDR3 extends over 12 amino acids. The germline V and J ends were trimmed by 8 bases and 4 bases, with 11 bases remaining between them. This CDR3 is CASQHRSYGYTF. The CDR3 DNA follows: TGTGCCAGCCAACACCGAAGCTATGGCTACACCTTC.

The chain is built from TRBV9 and TRBJ1-4; no definite D call. Trimming cost V 0 bases and J 8 bases, with 23 bases left between them. The CDR3 is made up of 18 amino acids. Germline lookup yields CDR1 SGDLS and CDR2 YYNGEE. CDR3 in amino acids: CASSVAIRVGKRREKLFF. CDR3 bases: TGTGCCAGCAGCGTAGCCATTCGGGTCGGGAAAAGACGGGAAAAACTGTTTTTT.

This clone has only one observation. CDR3: CASSDLGTSGQETQYF. The CDR3 DNA reads TGTGCCAGCAGTGACTTGGGGACTAGCGGACAAGAGACCCAGTACTTC. The rearrangement links TRBV25-1 to TRBJ2-5; 11 bases are a match to TRBD2. Germline V gives CDR1 MGHDK, CDR2 SYGVNS. V lost 3 bases and J lost 2; bases outside the gene matches: 5. This CDR3 comprises 16 residues.

The chain couples TRBV12-3 or TRBV12-4 to TRBJ2-7; D possibly corresponds to TRBD2 (5 bases). V shed 8 bases and J shed 6 bases, with 14 bases lying between them. The CDR3 length is 12 residues. CDR3: CASGPGVGEQYF. CDR3 in DNA: TGTGCCAGCGGTCCCGGGGTGGGCGAGCAGTACTTC.

The table lists this clone with a count of one. V usage is TRBV19 and J usage is TRBJ1-2; D is uncertain. The V and J ends lost 5 bases and 5 bases respectively, with 12 bases between them. CDR1 is LNHDA, CDR2 SQIVND, per germline (reference sequence). The CDR3 is made up of 13 amino acids. CDR3 region: CASSSRGGYGYTF. The DNA for the CDR3 is TGTGCCAGTAGTTCCCGGGGAGGTTATGGCTACACCTTC.

V gene TRBV5-1 combines with J gene TRBJ1-4; D gene uncertain. Germline V lookup: CDR1 SGHRS, CDR2 YFSETQ. CDR3 size: 13 residues. Trimming stripped 1 base from V and 5 bases from J, with 6 bases between. The DNA for the CDR3 is TGCGCCAGCAGCTTGCTGAGAAATGAAAAACTGTTTTTT. Encoded protein: CASSLLRNEKLFF.

The chain employs TRBV19 and TRBJ1-1; 8 bases fit TRBD1. This CDR3 is built from 14 residues. Germline CDR1 is LNHDA and CDR2 is SQIVND (reference sequence). Trimming cost V 4 bases and J 2 bases; bases outside gene matches: 3. The CDR3 protein is CASSKGQVNTEAFF. The CDR3 nucleotides read TGTGCCAGTAGTAAGGGACAGGTAAACACTGAAGCTTTCTTT.

This chain connects TRBV6-5 to TRBJ1-1; no reliable D call. CDR1 is MNHEY and CDR2 is SVGAGI in the germline V gene. Deletions cut 11 bases from V and 1 base from J, with 17 bases between. The CDR3 is 14 amino acids. The CDR3 reads CAGTWGGRNTEAFF. Here the CDR3 DNA reads TGTGCCGGAACCTGGGGAGGTAGGAACACTGAAGCTTTCTTT.

V is TRBV6-5 and J is TRBJ1-2; D not certain. Trimming left V 10 bases short and J 1 base short, with 16 bases between. Germline lookup yields CDR1 MNHEY and CDR2 SVGAGI. The CDR3 is 14 residues long. CDR3 protein: CATSGGYLNYGYTF. The CDR3 DNA sequence: TGTGCCACCTCCGGCGGATATCTTAACTATGGCTACACCTTC.

In regard to this clone: Within the sample, other DNA sequences also encode this same CDR3. V is TRBV5-1 and J is TRBJ1-3; D gene ambiguous. The V gene's germline CDR1 is SGHRS and CDR2 YFSETQ. The CDR3 totals 15 residues. V lost 1 base and J lost 0, with 8 bases in between. CDR3 coding DNA: TGCGCCAGCAGCTTGTCGGGGAACTCTGGAAACACCATATATTTT. Translated: CASSLSGNSGNTIYF.

This chain joins TRBV3-1 (or the pseudogene TRBV3-2) and TRBJ1-5; D not certain. This CDR3 comprises 15 residues. Germline CDR1 and CDR2: LGHDT and YNNKEL (reference sequence). V lost 4 bases, J lost 0 bases, and 10 bases lay in between. The CDR3, as DNA: TGTGCCAGCAGCCCCAGTGTCTTTAGCAATCAGCCCCAGCATTTT. Translated, it gives CASSPSVFSNQPQHF.

V gene TRBV12-3 or TRBV12-4 combines with J gene TRBJ2-7; D possibly corresponds to TRBD2 (5 bases). The V end was cut by 2 bases, the J end by 6 bases, with 11 bases between. This CDR3 is built from 13 residues. The CDR3 protein is CASSLTTEGEQYF. The CDR3, as DNA: TGTGCCAGCAGTTTAACAACAGAGGGCGAGCAGTACTTC.

The chain recombines TRBV28 with TRBJ1-4, with 7 bases that match TRBD1. V gave up 5 bases and J gave up 8 bases; unmatched junction bases: 8. CDR3 size: 14 residues. Germline V gene lookup returns CDR1 MDHEN and CDR2 SYDVKM. The CDR3 loop is CASSHGQAEEKLFF. For the CDR3, the DNA is TGTGCCAGCAGTCATGGACAGGCGGAGGAAAAACTGTTTTTT.

The table lists this clone with a count of one. This same CDR3 is encoded by further DNA sequences in the sample. The gene calls are TRBV7-9 and TRBJ2-5, with D tentatively TRBD2 (6 bases). Deletions cut 3 bases from V and 5 bases from J, with 7 bases between. Germline V lookup: CDR1 SEHNR, CDR2 FQNEAQ (reference sequence). The CDR3 contains 12 residues. As DNA, the CDR3 is TGTGCCAGCAGCTTTGGGGGGGAGACCCAGTACTTC. Protein product: CASSFGGETQYF. Looking up the rest from reference TRBV7-9 and TRBJ2-5 gives the full variable domain: DTGVSQNPRHKITKRGQNVTFRCDPISEHNRLYWYRQTLGQGPEFLTYFQNEAQLEKSRLLSDRFSAERPKGSFSTLEIQRTEQGDSAMYLCASSFGGETQYFGPGTRLLVL.

The chain has TRBV19 and TRBJ2-5, with 9 bases identical to TRBD1. Germline V gene lookup returns CDR1 LNHDA and CDR2 SQIVND (reference sequence). V lost 5 bases to trimming and J lost 9 bases; unmatched junction nucleotides: 16. The CDR3 covers 16 residues. CDR3 bases: TGTGCCAGTAGTCCCTGGGACAGGGCCGGCGAAGGGGCCCAGTACTTC. It encodes CASSPWDRAGEGAQYF.

The rearrangement joins TRBV7-9 to TRBJ1-2; weak D call: TRBD1 (5 bases). Trimming took off 0 bases at V and 8 bases at J, with 16 bases between the two ends. There are 15 residues in the CDR3. Germline V gene data show CDR1 as SEHNR and CDR2 as FQNEAQ (reference sequence). The CDR3 region has the DNA TGTGCCAGCAGCTTAGCGCCGGGACTCCCTATAGGCTACACCTTC. The encoded protein is CASSLAPGLPIGYTF.

The genes are TRBV5-6 and TRBJ2-5, with 10 bases aligning to TRBD1. Germline V CDR1 and CDR2: SGHDT, YYEEEE. The CDR3 spans 15 residues. Trimming took 4 bases from V and 2 from J; bases not matched to a gene: 5. CDR3 in DNA: TGTGCCAGCAGCCCGGACAGGGGGGTTCAAGAGACCCAGTACTTC. This sequence encodes CASSPDRGVQETQYF.